The clone carrying this TCR beta chain was counted between two and nine times. Its antigen is still unknown. This entry is derived from a study of T-cell reconstitution after alpha-beta-depleted transplantation in children. Regarding the study as a whole: A year post-transplant, T-cell counts and diversity derived mostly from newly produced T cells. The study reportedly traced alpha-beta T cells about two months after transplant to several hundred expanded graft clones.

The V gene's germline CDR1 is MNHNS and CDR2 SASEGT. The length of the CDR3 is 14 residues. Trimming removed 1 base at V and 3 bases at J, with 10 bases between. As it was prepared, the TCRbeta library received unique molecular identifiers. MiXCR, applied by TCRdb to the PCR reads, yields one record per CDR3 protein. The data contain around 600,000 distinct CDR3 sequences, 23% of them singletons. This clonotype originated in a boy under two years old who had a stem cell transplant for acute myeloid leukemia, so the T cells may come from the graft donor. The source material was PBMCs, mostly from graft donor cells, sampled 360 days after TCRalphabeta/CD19-depleted stem cell transplant. The J gene is TRBJ2-7, the V gene TRBV6-1; a possible D gene is TRBD2 (5 bases). CDR3 loop: CASSEVRVSYEQYF. In DNA form, the CDR3 reads TGTGCCAGCAGTGAAGTGCGGGTAAGCTACGAGCAGTACTTC.